In this sample, the clone carrying this TCR beta chain turned up many times. This record comes from a study of spatial heterogeneity in lung cancer. The overall study: Sequence detection consistently recorded a greater number of beta-chain than alpha-chain sequences.

The CDR3 length is 16 residues. The germline CDR1 and CDR2 sequences are LGHNA and YSLEER. V dropped 1 base and J dropped 6 bases, with 17 bases sitting between them. Documented time point: sample taken at primary tumor resection. Samples were donated by 72 untreated early-stage non-small cell lung cancer patients. Unsorted samples of tumor, nontumor lung or frozen PBMC had their whole RNA sequenced. Every TCR cDNA molecule carried a tag that served as a unique molecular identifier. TCRdb fed the 5' RACE reads into MiXCR, producing one record per CDR3 protein. Among 45,000 to 55,000 distinct CDR3 sequences listed, roughly 5.2% were seen once.

Sequenced here: PBMCs, sampled at surgery. The V and J genes are TRBV4-3 and TRBJ2-3; the D gene is possibly TRBD2 (6 bases). The sequence was obtained from a male donor with early-stage non-small cell lung cancer. The CDR3 protein is CASSQGAAGSVDTQYF. For the CDR3, the DNA is TGCGCCAGCAGCCAAGGAGCGGCCGGGAGTGTGGATACGCAGTATTTT.